The T cell receptor beta chain under discussion was sequenced for a study of cytomegalovirus exposure and HLA in healthy donors (dated by TCRdb to about 2017). Looking at the study overall: In an earlier analysis of roughly 500 of the donors, approximately 300 Gb of sequence data and just under 120 million unique TCR beta sequences from 150 million to 200 million T cells were reported. Every discovery cohort repertoire had been produced on one sequencing platform. Using immunosequencing, the study profiled T cell repertoires from about 620 subjects and related those repertoires to cytomegalovirus serostatus. In a later analysis, previously published TCR beta repertoires from several hundred donors were re-analyzed and high-resolution HLA genotyping was added so that TCR occurrence patterns could be studied. Besides the first cohort of roughly 640 subjects, a separate validation cohort made up of roughly 130 different subjects was used. Rather than using new phenotypic data, the later analysis identified candidate immune exposures from TCR beta sequences and from how often those sequences occurred across donors. Typing coverage varied by locus: about 620-630 donors for A, B, C, DRB1 and DQB1; roughly 510 for DQA1; 600 to 610 for DPA1; roughly 470 for DPB1. The study combined high-throughput TCR immunosequencing, statistical association of individual TCRs with disease status, and machine learning to predict cytomegalovirus infection status. An early release covering roughly 600 HLA-typed donors comprised around 300 gigabases of sequencing data and approximately 85 million unique TCR sequences. Roughly 5 DR-DQ haplotypes were handled as single units for association and clustering because linkage in the cohort was strong. An earlier analysis of around 640 of the donors used high-throughput TCR beta sequencing to judge whether each TCR beta V gene segment behaved as functional or pseudogenic. Both class I and class II loci were covered by HLA typing, at four-digit resolution. Of the 300 to 400 genotyped donors, approximately 83% fell in the genetic ancestry cluster associated with self-reported Caucasian donors. Genome-wide SNP genotypes for about three fifths of the roughly 670 donors were used in a later genetic analysis, which treated that subset as a discovery cohort. The aim of the study was to test whether cataloging public T cell receptors could identify signatures of past pathogen exposure. On average, 235,054 unique TCR beta nucleotide sequences were sequenced per donor among a few hundred genotyped donors of the cohort, with 15% to 20% of those sequences being non-productive. Donor age, sex, ethnicity and CMV serostatus were compiled together with the repertoire data.

Concerning this clone itself: The clone's antigen remains unknown. No much larger clone exists at a distance of one base, and base qualities are not known.

What the research found in general, with its limitations: Sequencing depth was assumed to be roughly uniform across donors in the presence/absence analyses, though that assumption may not hold. In an earlier analysis of about 540 of the donors, most TCR beta V segments were observed in productive rearrangements about 90% or about 30% of the time, broadly matching IMGT annotations. A cluster of highly shared sequence variants was judged likely to be a technical artifact of the sequencing pipeline. Linkage disequilibrium might explain the correlated functional status among segregating V segments, but an unknown experimental factor could not be excluded. The study gave a list of 150 to 200 TCR beta chains associated with cytomegalovirus. While some public TCRs were present in many individuals, most TCR sequences turned up only very rarely across donors. The 87-base-pair reads could not distinguish some IMGT-functional V segments, including TRBV6-2 and TRBV6-3, so those segments were excluded. When HLA alleles, especially DR and DQ, strongly co-occurred, TCR associations were difficult to assign to individual alleles. Compared with the approximately 720-donor mean, donors in an Asian-associated ancestry cluster had fewer N-insertions in productive TCRs, according to a later genetic analysis. Because some donors lacked HLA typing at each locus, the association tests relied only on the typed subset. The earlier analysis of approximately 560 of the donors excluded over 15 rarely observed V segments, including chromosome 9 orphons, because counts were too low. According to a later analysis, most CMV-associated TCR beta chains appeared to be HLA-restricted, and the HLA associations seemed to be driven largely by CMV exposure. In both the original and validation cohorts, the classifier was reported to diagnose cytomegalovirus status with high specificity and sensitivity. A few of the identified cytomegalovirus-associated TCR beta chains were confirmed in vitro to be specific for cytomegalovirus antigens. A further reported finding was that TCR beta sequences accurately predicted the HLA-A and HLA-B alleles for most subjects in the first cohort. In a later analysis, TCR association rates were found to vary across HLA loci, with the most associated TCRs seen for DRB1 alleles and the fewest for HLA-C alleles. A later analysis reported that several top co-occurrence clusters appeared linked to parvovirus B19, influenza, CMV and Epstein-Barr virus. Immune exposure information for the cohort was limited to CMV serostatus. It was suggested by the authors that the approach could potentially be generalized to other disease states and immunological phenotypes. Specific HLA alleles were associated with over 15,000 TCR beta sequences at a false discovery rate of 0.05 in a later analysis. An association between a missense DCLRE1C variant and V-gene and J-gene trimming of TCR beta chains was found in a later genetic analysis and replicated in an independent cohort. In this cohort, only TCR beta chains were sequenced, and detectable features were limited by the absence of alpha or paired-chain data. A later analysis found that HLA-associated TCR beta chains were more clonally expanded and had lower generation probabilities than equally common non-associated chains.

The protocol used for the library was the immunoSEQ multiplex PCR assay. For the multiplex PCR, a mixture combining 60 forward primers for TCR Vbeta segments and 13 reverse primers for TCR Jbeta segments was used. A multiplex PCR assay on genomic DNA amplified the CDR3 region of rearranged TCR beta genes. The amplified TCR beta libraries were sequenced on the Illumina HiSeq System as 87-base-pair reads. From the authors' description of their analysis: A later analysis tallied 80 million to 95 million unique TCR beta chains across the approximately 670 repertoires, and 10 million to 11 million of those chains were shared by two or more donors. Raw reads were error-corrected and collapsed into unique sequences by a nearest-neighbor algorithm in which closely related sequences were merged to remove PCR and sequencing errors. CDR3 sequences were aligned to IMGT reference sequences to assign V, D and J gene segments. For a sequence to be retained, a match of at least six nucleotides to both a V gene segment and a J gene segment was required. A rearrangement was called productive if the CDR3 had no stop codons and remained in frame with V and J, and every other rearrangement was called non-productive. CDR3 was defined according to IMGT convention as the region running from the second conserved V-encoded cysteine to the conserved J-encoded phenylalanine. In an earlier analysis of some 550 of the donors, sequences lacking an unambiguous match to a single V gene segment were excluded. An earlier analysis of some 610 of the donors called V segments functional above 56.7% productive rearrangements and segregating when the between-donor standard deviation exceeded 5%. A statistical classification framework was developed to diagnose cytomegalovirus status using the catalog of TCR beta chain sequences. In a later analysis, TCR nucleotide sequences were compared against IMGT/GENE-DB human TR gene sequences so that V and J genes could be assigned. Using the TCRdist pipeline, a later analysis assigned CDR3 sequences along with most-parsimonious VDJ recombination scenarios. In a later analysis, each TCR beta chain was defined by its CDR3 amino acid sequence together with its V-gene family, and reads without a unique V-gene family were excluded. A later analysis removed 550 to 700 highly shared, low-generation-probability nucleotide sequences to deal with suspected cross-contamination and a sequencing artifact. A later analysis calculated a clonal expansion index for each public chain from normalized within-repertoire ranks of inferred template counts. A later analysis computed generation probabilities with a VDJ recombination model fitted to out-of-frame rearrangements, and checked the results against IGoR. In a later analysis, TCR-TCR, TCR-HLA and TCR-CMV co-occurrence was scored with hypergeometric tests, and a repertoire-size bias correction was applied to TCR pairs. A later analysis estimated false discovery rates by permuting HLA or CMV assignments 20 times. A later analysis grouped co-occurring TCRs with DBSCAN, adding TCRdist sequence similarity when clustering within HLA-allele-positive subsets. Co-occurrence clustering excluded repertoires with fewer than 30,000 or more than 120,000 public chains, plus five with anomalous nucleotide sharing. TCRdb provides this immuneACCESS table in a form limited to in-frame rearrangements. Some clones are lacking; in checked studies, under half of them reflect an unresolved V gene, and why the rest are absent is not known. D and trimming come from the DNA, and the V and J calls and clone size come from that table. This sample lists about 180,000 clones; roughly 82% were detected once. Roughly 0.5% of the sample lies in the top ten.

There are 16 amino acids in the CDR3, from cysteine to phenylalanine inclusive. This entry keeps only the CDR3 DNA: 48 bases, framed from base 1. Trimming at the junction amounts to 5 bases on V and 7 bases on J, and the germline ends lie 18 bases apart. Taken from the germline V gene (reference sequence), the CDR1 and CDR2 loops are SEHNR and FQNEAQ. The cohort consisted of 600 to 700 healthy bone marrow donors. All cohort members were sampled while nominally healthy, although unrecorded immune exposures were likely present. The donor tested CMV seronegative, placing the donor among the 352 seronegative members of the cohort. A peripheral blood sample was provided by each donor, and peripheral blood mononuclear cells were used for TCR beta sequencing. The Qiagen DNeasy Blood Extraction Kit was used to extract genomic DNA from the blood cell samples.

The clonotype originates from a woman aged 45-65 years in good health and CMV-seronegative. Sequenced input: PBMCs. This sequence uses TRBV7-9 and TRBJ1-6; TRBD1 is possibly the D segment (6 matching bases). The CDR3 corresponds to CASSQGAGGWNSPLHF. The nucleotide sequence reads TGTGCCAGCAGCCAAGGGGCGGGGGGCTGGAATTCACCCCTCCACTTT.